The 4 T cell receptor beta chains below were found in one sample sequenced in a study of PD-1 blockade in classical Hodgkin lymphoma. Clones were read by immunoSEQ multiplex PCR, and TCRdb kept only the in-frame ones, dropping some. The table shows under 80,000 clones, with 70% to 90% occurring only once. Time point noted: cycle 4 day 1 (C4D1), after less than 7 weeks of nivolumab. Relapse after autologous stem cell transplantation occurred in every patient, and brentuximab vedotin exposure varied. This specimen was peripheral blood mononuclear cells (PBMCs), taken before the fourth cycle of nivolumab. The receptor source for this set is a human donor with classical Hodgkin lymphoma.

The gene calls are TRBV30 and TRBJ1-1; no clear D gene. The CDR3 runs to 15 residues. The germline V gene has CDR1 GTSNPN and CDR2 SVGIG (reference sequence). Trimming cost V 0 bases and J 1 base, with 12 bases left between them. The CDR3 loop is CAWSVLGPANTEAFF. Here the CDR3 DNA reads TGTGCCTGGAGTGTACTAGGCCCGGCGAACACTGAAGCTTTCTTT. Using reference TRBV30 and TRBJ1-1 for the parts outside the CDR3, the full variable domain is SQTIHQWPATLVQPVGSPLSLECTVEGTSNPNLYWYRQAAGRGLQLLFYSVGIGQISSEVPQNLSASRPQDRQFILSSKKLLLSDSGFYLCAWSVLGPANTEAFFGQGTRLTVV.

The J gene is TRBJ1-1, the V gene TRBV6-5, with D perhaps matching TRBD1 (6 bases). The germline CDR1 and CDR2 sequences are MNHEY and SVGAGI. There are 15 residues in the CDR3. Between the trimmed V and J ends, which lost 3 bases and 1 base, there was a span of 12 bases. Written as DNA, the CDR3 is TGTGCCAGCAGTTATTACGGGGGCCCGAACACTGAAGCTTTCTTT. Its protein product is CASSYYGGPNTEAFF.

The chain combines TRBV19 with TRBJ1-4; no clear D gene. Germline values: CDR1 LNHDA, CDR2 SQIVND (reference sequence). The V gene lost 0 bases and the J gene lost 0 bases, with 20 bases spanning the gap. The CDR3 totals 20 residues. The DNA for the CDR3 is TGTGCCAGTAGTATAGATCGTTGGGGAGATCGGCGCGCAACTAATGAAAAACTGTTTTTT. Residues: CASSIDRWGDRRATNEKLFF.

As concerns this clone: The same CDR3 arises from other DNA sequences in this sample as well. The chain carries TRBV5-1 and TRBJ2-7; tentatively, D is TRBD2 (6 bases). The CDR3 totals 14 residues. The germline V and J ends were trimmed by 5 bases and 4 bases, with 16 bases remaining between them. Per the germline V gene, CDR1 is SGHRS and CDR2 is YFSETQ. The CDR3 DNA follows: TGCGCCAGCAGTCCGGGGTGGGGGGAGTACGAGCAGTACTTC. Translating it yields CASSPGWGEYEQYF.